The clone carrying this T cell receptor beta chain came up many times. TCRdb fed the 5' RACE reads into MiXCR, producing one record per CDR3 protein. The sample gives 200,000 or so distinct CDR3 sequences, approximately 18% of which show up once; approximately 4% is in the top ten. This sample is drawn from a study of CD8 T cells in ankylosing spondylitis. The V end was cut by 0 bases, the J end by 3 bases, with 14 bases between. CDR1 and CDR2 (germline): SGDLS, YYNGEE. This CDR3 comprises 16 residues. The sequence was collected from a male donor under 30 with ankylosing spondylitis or in good health (not recorded which). The gene calls are TRBV9 and TRBJ2-3; weak D call: TRBD1 (6 bases). Sequenced input: blood, either unsorted or a sorted T cell fraction (not recorded which). The CDR3 DNA is TGTGCCAGCAGCGTAGAGGGCAGGGGCATTACAGATACGCAGTATTTT. Translating it yields CASSVEGRGITDTQYF.